This TCR beta chain is drawn from a study of T cell repertoires in ileal Crohn's disease. Here immunoSEQ multiplex PCR was the method, and the copy in TCRdb shows in-frame clones only, minus some. This table has around 8,900 clones, 78% appearing once. Study results and caveats: Active smokers at surgery had more clonal expansions than non-smokers.

The CDR3 loop spans 12 amino acids. In germline, CDR1 is MGHRA, CDR2 YSYEKL. J gave up 8 bases and V 1 base, and 0 bases lay outside the gene matches. This clone was counted a single time. Antigen unknown. The time point: neoterminal ileum biopsy at postoperative endoscopy, about 6 months after surgery. Patients were adults with ileal or ileocolonic Crohn's disease needing resection. This clonotype was obtained from an adult with Crohn's disease. The rearrangement links TRBV4-1 to TRBJ2-3; TRBD2 matches at 7 bases. The source material was ileal tissue. For the CDR3, the DNA is TGCGCCAGCAGCCAAGGGGAGGGTACGCAGTATTTT. It specifies CASSQGEGTQYF.